Presented here are 13 T cell receptor beta chains from one specimen sequenced in a study of PD-1 blockade in classical Hodgkin lymphoma (dated by TCRdb to the early 2020s). The time point label for this specimen denotes: cycle 4 day 1 (C4D1), after 6 weeks of nivolumab. Relapse after autologous stem cell transplantation had occurred in all trial patients, and cohorts A, B and C were distinguished by prior brentuximab vedotin exposure. Libraries were constructed by the immunoSEQ multiplex PCR assay. Imported from immuneACCESS, the table was reduced by TCRdb to in-frame sequences with V and J called. These copies leave out some clones; in studies compared against another copy, an unresolved V gene accounts for under half, and the cause of the remainder is not known. The table for this sample lists about 21,000 clones; 75% to 90% of them were counted only once. More than 10% of the sample is in the top ten clones.

Specimen: peripheral blood mononuclear cells (PBMCs), collected before the fourth cycle of nivolumab. These receptors were obtained from a human donor with classical Hodgkin lymphoma.

The chain carries TRBV27 and TRBJ2-3; D remains unclear. The CDR3 is 15 residues long. Trimming left V 5 bases short and J 4 bases short, with 16 bases between. CDR1 MNHEY and CDR2 SMNVEV come from the germline V gene (reference sequence). CDR3 sequence: CASSPLPSWADTQYF. CDR3 in DNA: TGTGCCAGCAGTCCTCTCCCATCTTGGGCAGATACGCAGTATTTT.

The V gene is TRBV6-4, the J gene TRBJ2-2; 8 bases match TRBD1. The CDR3 has 16 amino acids. The germline gives CDR1 MRHNA, CDR2 SNTAGT. Trimming at V came to 6 bases and at J to 3 bases, leaving 9 bases not matched to a gene. Here the CDR3 DNA reads TGTGCCAGCAGGGGGACAGGTTTTTCCGACACCGGGGAGCTGTTTTTT. Translated: CASRGTGFSDTGELFF.

This clone was seen once. This chain links TRBV29-1 with TRBJ2-4; the match to TRBD1 covers 7 bases. This CDR3 comprises 14 residues. The V and J ends lost 7 bases and 0 bases, in that order; junction bases with no gene match: 6. Looked up from germline, CDR1 is SQVTM and CDR2 is ANQGSEA. This chain's CDR3 is CSARGPLAKNIQYF. The CDR3, as DNA: TGCAGCGCAAGGGGGCCCCTAGCCAAAAACATTCAGTACTTC.

This chain links TRBV5-4 with TRBJ2-3; a possible D gene is TRBD2 (6 bases). The V gene lost 1 base and the J gene lost 1 base, with 13 bases spanning the gap. This CDR3 is 16 amino acids long. Germline values: CDR1 SGHNT, CDR2 YYREEE (reference sequence). Here the CDR3 reads CASSLSRASGTDTQYF. The CDR3 DNA sequence: TGTGCCAGCAGCTTGTCCCGGGCTAGCGGCACAGATACGCAGTATTTT.

This clone was recorded once. V usage is TRBV7-3 and J usage is TRBJ2-1, with 10 bases lining up with TRBD2. Germline V gene sequence: CDR1 SGHTA, CDR2 FQGTGA. Trimming removed 2 bases from V and 8 bases from J; junction bases left unmatched: 6. The CDR3 runs 15 residues. The CDR3 protein is CASSLGLAGADEQFF. CDR3 DNA: TGTGCCAGCAGCTTAGGGCTAGCGGGGGCTGATGAGCAGTTCTTC.

The chain is built from TRBV4-1 and TRBJ1-2; no firm D call. V shed 0 bases and J shed 3 bases, with 8 bases lying between them. CDR1 and CDR2 from the germline V gene are MGHRA and YSYEKL. The CDR3 contains 14 residues. CDR3 in DNA: TGCGCCAGCAGCCAAGAAATAGAGTACTATGGCTACACCTTC. Translated, it gives CASSQEIEYYGYTF.

The J gene is TRBJ1-2, the V gene TRBV6-5; D not certain. Trimming left V 2 bases short and J 0 bases short, with 10 bases between. CDR3 length equals 15 residues. The V gene's germline CDR1 is MNHEY and CDR2 SVGAGI. CDR3 DNA: TGTGCCAGCAGTTACAATGAGGCCGCTAACTATGGCTACACCTTC. This gives the protein CASSYNEAANYGYTF.

V gene TRBV4-1 combines with J gene TRBJ2-2; D possibly corresponds to TRBD1 (6 bases). Germline loops: CDR1 MGHRA, CDR2 YSYEKL. The ends were cut back, 1 base at V and 5 bases at J, with 8 bases in the middle. This CDR3 has 14 amino acids. The CDR3 nucleotides read TGCGCCAGCAGCCAAGCAGGGGAAACCGGGGAGCTGTTTTTT. It codes for CASSQAGETGELFF.

Only a few counts were recorded for this clone. The chain links TRBV14 to TRBJ1-1; D is undetermined. The CDR3 has 16 amino acids. Looked up from germline, CDR1 is SGHDN and CDR2 is FVKESK. V was cut by 1 base and J by 2 bases, with 14 bases left in between. The CDR3 loop reads CASSQGSSKGNTEAFF. The CDR3 DNA is TGTGCCAGCAGCCAAGGTTCCAGTAAGGGCAACACTGAAGCTTTCTTT.

This clone was counted once. This chain connects TRBV28 to TRBJ2-7; maybe TRBD1 (6 bases). Germline V gene lookup returns CDR1 MDHEN and CDR2 SYDVKM. CDR3 length equals 16 residues. V shed 4 bases and J shed 5 bases, with 21 bases lying between them. Written as DNA, the CDR3 is TGTGCCAGCAGTTCTCCCCTACCTACAGGGTTTCACGAGCAGTACTTC. Translated, it gives CASSSPLPTGFHEQYF.

The chain employs TRBV7-9 and TRBJ1-1; D gene unclear. V was pared by 0 bases and J by 8 bases, with 1 base between. The CDR3 has 10 amino acids. Germline V gene data show CDR1 as SEHNR and CDR2 as FQNEAQ (reference sequence). This CDR3 is CASSLAEAFF. In DNA, the CDR3 is TGTGCCAGCAGCTTAGCCGAAGCTTTCTTT.

The chain has TRBV27 and TRBJ2-7; D may be TRBD2 (5 bases). CDR3 length: 13 residues. Germline V gene data show CDR1 as MNHEY and CDR2 as SMNVEV (reference sequence). Deletions cut 4 bases from V and 2 bases from J, with 9 bases between. CDR3 DNA sequence: TGTGCCAGCAGTTCGGACTTGACCTACGAGCAGTACTTC. Translation: CASSSDLTYEQYF.

The V call is TRBV15, the J call TRBJ1-2; D is undetermined. The CDR3 covers 14 residues. CDR1 and CDR2 (germline): LNHNV, YYDKDF (reference sequence). V lost 0 bases, J lost 11 bases, and 16 bases lay in between. CDR3 nucleotides: TGTGCCACCAGCAGAGAACCCGTAACCCCCGGGTACACCTTC. Protein sequence: CATSREPVTPGYTF.